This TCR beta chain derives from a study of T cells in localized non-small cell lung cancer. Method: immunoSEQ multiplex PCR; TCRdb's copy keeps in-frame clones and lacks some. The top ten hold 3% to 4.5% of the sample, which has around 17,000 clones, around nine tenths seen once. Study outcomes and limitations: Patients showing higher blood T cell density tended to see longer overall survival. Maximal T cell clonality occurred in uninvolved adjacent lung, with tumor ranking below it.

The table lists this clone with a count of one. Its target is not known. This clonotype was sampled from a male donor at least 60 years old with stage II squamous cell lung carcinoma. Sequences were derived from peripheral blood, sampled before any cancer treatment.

The CDR3 coding sequence is TGTGCCAGCAGTTTAAGGAGGTCAACCTACGAGCAGTACTTC. Translated, it gives CASSLRRSTYEQYF. The chain has TRBV27 and TRBJ2-7, with TRBD2 as a possible D gene (5 bases). Trimming took off 2 bases at V and 2 bases at J, with 10 bases between the two ends. Germline CDR1 MNHEY, CDR2 SMNVEV (reference sequence). The CDR3 spans 14 residues.